The next 20 T cell receptor beta chains were all read from a single sample in a study of blood T cell repertoires in COVID-19. Profiling relied on immunoSEQ multiplex PCR, and the TCRdb table lists in-frame clones only, not all of them. The top ten hold 5.5% to 8% of the sample, which has around 150,000 clones, roughly 88% seen once. Sequencing was performed on peripheral blood. These receptors came from a woman aged 45-60 years in a cohort sampled during active or convalescent COVID-19.

This rearrangement joins TRBV11-1 to TRBJ2-5, with a possible D match to TRBD2 (5 bases). V dropped 3 bases and J dropped 1 base, with 9 bases sitting between them. Germline loops: CDR1 SGHAT, CDR2 FQDESV (reference sequence). This CDR3 has 14 amino acids. CDR3 DNA: TGTGCCAGCAGCTTGGGGAGATTCCAAGAGACCCAGTACTTC. Protein sequence: CASSLGRFQETQYF.

The CDR3 loop is CSVEESSYGYTF. CDR3 DNA: TGCAGCGTTGAAGAGTCCAGCTATGGCTACACCTTC. V usage is TRBV29-1 and J usage is TRBJ1-2; D is unresolved. This CDR3 region has 12 residues. The V gene's germline CDR1 is SQVTM and CDR2 ANQGSEA. Trimming left V 0 bases short and J 4 bases short, with 6 bases between.

The genes are TRBV6-1 and TRBJ2-1; TRBD1 might be the D (7 bases). Germline lookup yields CDR1 MNHNS and CDR2 SASEGT. The CDR3 consists of 17 residues. The V end was cut by 3 bases, the J end by 7 bases, with 22 bases between. CDR3 sequence: CASSEEGNRGRFNEQFF. The DNA for the CDR3 is TGTGCCAGCAGTGAGGAGGGGAACAGGGGTCGGTTTAATGAGCAGTTCTTC.

This clone was observed a few times. The rearrangement joins TRBV6-6 to TRBJ2-2, with 8 positions matching TRBD1. The CDR3 runs to 14 residues. Germline V gene lookup returns CDR1 MNHNY and CDR2 SVGAGI (reference sequence). Trimming took 6 bases from V and 5 from J; bases not matched to a gene: 5. CDR3 loop: CASSGQGRTGELFF. The CDR3 DNA follows: TGTGCCAGCAGCGGACAGGGTCGAACCGGGGAGCTGTTTTTT.

This chain links TRBV7-6 with TRBJ2-5; D is unresolved. V was cut by 5 bases and J by 5 bases, with 18 bases left in between. This CDR3 is built from 15 residues. The germline V gene encodes CDR1 SGHVS and CDR2 FNYEAQ. For the CDR3, the DNA is TGTGCCAGCAGCCTAGACTCATTCGGTTGGGAGACCCAGTACTTC. The encoded protein is CASSLDSFGWETQYF.

As DNA, the CDR3 is TGTGCCAGCAGCGTAGCAGGGGACTCTGGAAACACCATATATTTT. Translating it yields CASSVAGDSGNTIYF. The chain combines TRBV9 with TRBJ1-3; D is possibly TRBD1 (6 bases). Germline CDR1 is SGDLS and CDR2 is YYNGEE. The V and J ends lost 0 bases and 0 bases respectively, with 7 bases between them. CDR3 length: 15 residues.

The chain links TRBV4-1 to TRBJ1-1, with D possibly being TRBD1 (6 bases). Between the trimmed V and J ends, which lost 4 bases and 1 base, there was a span of 13 bases. Germline V gene sequence: CDR1 MGHRA, CDR2 YSYEKL. CDR3 size: 15 residues. CDR3 sequence (DNA): TGCGCCAGCAGCCCTATACAGGGAGCGAACACTGAAGCTTTCTTT. Encoded protein: CASSPIQGANTEAFF.

The CDR3 DNA is TGCAGTGCTAGTCCCCGTACAGGGGTTGAAGCTTTCTTT. This translates into CSASPRTGVEAFF. The chain is built from TRBV20-1 and TRBJ1-1; 7 bases match TRBD1. Germline CDR1 is DFQATT and CDR2 is SNEGSKA (reference sequence). The CDR3 totals 13 residues. J gave up 7 bases and V 3 bases, and 8 bases lay outside the gene matches.

This chain links TRBV27 with TRBJ1-1; 8 bases are a match to TRBD1. The CDR3 contains 12 residues. CDR1 MNHEY and CDR2 SMNVEV come from the germline V gene (reference sequence). Losses at the gene ends were 6 bases for V and 4 bases for J; bases not matched to a gene: 1. CDR3 residues: CASSDRGTEAFF. CDR3 nucleotides: TGTGCCAGCAGCGACAGGGGCACTGAAGCTTTCTTT.

Written as DNA, the CDR3 is TGTGCCAGCAGCCCCCACGGAGGGGAATCTTACGAGCAGTACTTC. It yields the protein CASSPHGGESYEQYF. V gene TRBV9 combines with J gene TRBJ2-7, with D possibly matching TRBD2 (6 bases). Germline loops: CDR1 SGDLS, CDR2 YYNGEE. V lost 4 bases, J lost 4 bases, and 18 bases lay in between. This CDR3 is built from 15 residues.

This rearrangement joins TRBV7-3 to TRBJ1-2; the match to TRBD1 covers 8 bases. V dropped 2 bases and J dropped 8; count of bases not matched to a gene: 13. CDR1 and CDR2 (germline): SGHTA, FQGTGA. The CDR3 totals 16 residues. This CDR3 reads CASSLVGQDLSKGYTF. For the CDR3, the DNA is TGTGCCAGCAGCTTAGTGGGACAGGATTTATCGAAGGGCTACACCTTC. Full variable domain (missing parts from reference TRBV7-3 and TRBJ1-2): GAGVSQTPSNKVTEKGKYVELRCDPISGHTALYWYRQSLGQGPEFLIYFQGTGAADDSGLPNDRFFAVRPEGSVSTLKIQRTERGDSAVYLCASSLVGQDLSKGYTFGSGTRLTVV.

The chain uses TRBV10-3 and TRBJ1-2; possibly TRBD1 for D (6 bases). The CDR3 is 17 amino acids. Germline-derived CDR1 and CDR2 are ENHRY and SYGVKD. Trimming left V 8 bases short and J 4 bases short, with 26 bases between. CDR3: CAISTEGGASGSYGYTF. For the CDR3, the DNA is TGTGCCATCTCAACAGAGGGGGGGGCCTCCGGTAGCTATGGCTACACCTTC.

This chain's CDR3 is CASSKIRLTGYNTEAFF. For the CDR3, the DNA is TGTGCCAGCAGTAAAATCCGCCTGACAGGATATAACACTGAAGCTTTCTTT. The genes are TRBV6-2 or TRBV6-3 and TRBJ1-1; the D gene is possibly TRBD1 (6 bases). Trimming stripped 5 bases from V and 2 bases from J, with 21 bases between. Looked up from germline, CDR1 is MNHEY and CDR2 is SVGEGT. The length of the CDR3 is 17 residues.

This rearrangement joins TRBV30 to TRBJ1-2, with 10 bases that match TRBD1. The CDR3 spans 16 residues. Germline CDR1 is GTSNPN and CDR2 is SVGIG (reference sequence). Losses at the gene ends were 3 bases for V and 2 bases for J; bases not matched to a gene: 9. CDR3 loop: CAWSPIGTGANYGYTF. For the CDR3, the DNA is TGTGCCTGGAGCCCCATCGGGACAGGGGCCAACTATGGCTACACCTTC.

This rearrangement joins TRBV10-3 to TRBJ1-1, with D possibly matching TRBD1 (5 bases). The CDR3 has 13 residues. V was trimmed by 3 bases and J by 1 base, leaving 6 bases between them. CDR1 is ENHRY and CDR2 is SYGVKD in the germline V gene. CDR3 loop: CAISEQANTEAFF. CDR3 nucleotide sequence: TGTGCCATCAGTGAACAGGCGAACACTGAAGCTTTCTTT.

The chain uses TRBV7-9 and TRBJ1-2, with a tentative D call TRBD1 (6 bases). V was pared by 4 bases and J by 4 bases, with 25 bases between. Germline CDR1 reads SEHNR; CDR2 reads FQNEAQ (reference sequence). CDR3 length equals 18 residues. The CDR3 coding sequence is TGTGCCAGCAGCTCACCCCCCCCTGACCCGGACAGAGTCTATGGCTACACCTTC. Protein sequence: CASSSPPPDPDRVYGYTF.

The V and J genes are TRBV5-1 and TRBJ1-2; no definite D call. V lost 7 bases, J lost 8 bases, and 15 bases lay in between. Germline lookup yields CDR1 SGHRS and CDR2 YFSETQ. The CDR3 consists of 12 residues. The CDR3 DNA sequence: TGCGCCAGCGGCGAGGAGATCCGGGGCTACACCTTC. Protein: CASGEEIRGYTF.

This chain links TRBV7-9 with TRBJ1-1; D remains unclear. The V gene's germline CDR1 is SEHNR and CDR2 FQNEAQ (reference sequence). V dropped 6 bases and J dropped 3 bases, with 14 bases sitting between them. The CDR3 extends over 14 amino acids. This CDR3 is CASRSPGGYTEAFF. For the CDR3, the DNA is TGTGCCAGCAGATCGCCGGGAGGGTACACTGAAGCTTTCTTT.

J is TRBJ1-3 and V is TRBV4-1; 9 bases map to TRBD1. CDR1 and CDR2 (germline): MGHRA, YSYEKL. V was clipped by 0 bases and J by 4 bases; unmatched bases: 7. This CDR3 is built from 17 residues. The CDR3 is CASSQDWDRVGGNTIYF. For the CDR3, the DNA is TGCGCCAGCAGCCAAGATTGGGACAGGGTGGGCGGAAACACCATATATTTT.

The chain carries TRBV10-3 and TRBJ2-7, with 8 bases lining up with TRBD1. CDR3 length: 14 amino acids. J lost 2 bases, V lost 6 bases, and 6 bases had no gene match. The V gene's germline CDR1 is ENHRY and CDR2 SYGVKD. CDR3 nucleotide sequence: TGTGCCATCAGCCGGGACAGGCTAGCCTACGAGCAGTACTTC. Protein product: CAISRDRLAYEQYF.